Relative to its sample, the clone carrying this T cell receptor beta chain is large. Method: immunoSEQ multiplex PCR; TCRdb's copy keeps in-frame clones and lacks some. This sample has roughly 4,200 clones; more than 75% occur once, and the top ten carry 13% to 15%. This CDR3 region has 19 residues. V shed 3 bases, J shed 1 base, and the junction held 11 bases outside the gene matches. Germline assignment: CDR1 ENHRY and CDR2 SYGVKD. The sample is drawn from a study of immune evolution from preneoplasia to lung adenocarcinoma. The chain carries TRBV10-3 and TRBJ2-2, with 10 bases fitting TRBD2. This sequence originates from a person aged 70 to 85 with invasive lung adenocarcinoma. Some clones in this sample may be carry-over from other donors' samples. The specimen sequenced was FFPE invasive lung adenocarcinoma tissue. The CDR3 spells CAISETRAGTSVNTGELFF. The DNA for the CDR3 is TGTGCCATCAGTGAAACTCGAGCCGGGACTAGCGTGAACACCGGGGAGCTGTTTTTT.